This T cell receptor beta chain was sequenced during a study of blood T cell repertoires in COVID-19. The germline V and J ends were trimmed by 5 bases and 2 bases, with 17 bases remaining between them. Germline-derived CDR1 and CDR2 are KGHSH and LQKENI. This CDR3 has 16 residues. Original processing notes: Reference gene primer amplification gave estimated nucleated cell counts. The method was immunoSEQ multiplex PCR; TCRdb's version includes in-frame clones alone and lacks a portion of them. V, J and clone size were drawn from that table, and D and trimming were deduced from the DNA. The sample carries about 240,000 clones, about four fifths recorded once.

The sequence was obtained from a man aged 50 to 59 with acute or convalescent COVID-19. This chain connects TRBV18 to TRBJ2-3; tentatively, D is TRBD1 (6 bases). The source material was peripheral blood. CDR3 amino acids: CASSSLRGGTTDTQYF. DNA for the CDR3: TGTGCCAGCTCATCCCTTCGAGGGGGAACCACAGATACGCAGTATTTT.